The next 2 T cell receptor beta chains were all read from a single sample in a study of OX40 agonist ivuxolimab in advanced cancers. Data came from immunoSEQ multiplex PCR; TCRdb stores just in-frame clones and leaves some out. The sample yields 70,000 to 80,000 clones, around 94% seen once. The sample was CD4+ or CD8+ T cells sorted from blood, taken in a trial of the OX40 agonist ivuxolimab. Receptors originate from an adult with an advanced solid tumor such as melanoma, head and neck, liver or kidney cancer.

The chain has TRBV27 and TRBJ1-1; D call uncertain. Germline CDR1 MNHEY, CDR2 SMNVEV (reference sequence). This CDR3 comprises 16 residues. V gave up 5 bases and J gave up 3 bases, with 19 bases separating them. CDR3 amino acids: CASSPILGPRDTEAFF. The CDR3 DNA reads as TGTGCCAGCAGTCCAATACTCGGGCCGAGGGACACTGAAGCTTTCTTT.

The V call is TRBV6-6, the J call TRBJ1-4; D not resolved. The V gene lost 2 bases and the J gene lost 2 bases, with 6 bases spanning the gap. The CDR3 spans 14 residues. CDR1 is MNHNY, CDR2 SVGAGI, per germline (reference sequence). The CDR3 DNA reads TGTGCCAGCAGTTACGTCCCTACTAATGAAAAACTGTTTTTT. It specifies CASSYVPTNEKLFF.